Listed here are 20 T cell receptor beta chains from one sample, sequenced in a study of tumor and adjacent non-tumor tissue in lung cancer (dated 2018 in TCRdb). RNA was isolated from bulk unsorted tissue, and RNA quality was assessed with a NanoDrop ND-1000 and an Agilent 2100. Receptor amplification or capture employed multiplex PCR. Sequenced using an Illumina HiSeq 2500. Following protocols modified from ARM-PCR, the researchers constructed TCRbeta libraries through three rounds of nested PCR with primers (Table S4). TCRdb reprocessed the public reads (quality trimming at Q25 with fastp, clone calling with MiXCR) and kept in-frame beta chains. A single entry per CDR3 protein holds the most common genes and DNA from its merged rows. This sample has fewer than 120,000 distinct CDR3 sequences in its table, and 84% of those were observed once. The ten biggest clones cover about 22% of the sample.

Specimen: lung tumor tissue. The origin of the receptors is a man between 70 and 80 years old with non-small cell lung cancer.

In regard to this clonotype: One junction end disagrees with the germline gene, perhaps due to a read error. The V and J genes are TRBV10-3 and TRBJ1-5, with D maybe TRBD1 (6 bases). Germline CDR1 is ENHRY and CDR2 is SYGVKD. The CDR3 is 17 amino acids. CDR3 loop: CAISEAGGQRVHQSQHF. The CDR3 DNA reads TGTGCCATCAGTGAAGCTGGCGGACAGCGAGTACATCAGTCCCAGCATTTT.

Points on this clonotype: One junction end disagrees with the germline gene, perhaps due to a read error. CDR3 in amino acids: CANSPGTGSWDDQFF. The CDR3 region has the DNA TGCGCCAACAGCCCCGGGACAGGGAGTTGGGATGATCAGTTCTTC. The chain links TRBV5-1 to TRBJ2-1; 9 bases agree with TRBD1. The CDR3 runs to 15 residues. Germline CDR1 SGHRS, CDR2 YFSETQ.

In the case of this clonotype: At one boundary the junction diverges from the germline segment, which might be a read error. This sequence joins TRBV14 and TRBJ1-1, with D unresolved. In germline, CDR1 is SGHDN, CDR2 FVKESK. The CDR3 covers 16 residues. CDR3: CASSQDGAGRWTDAFF. The CDR3 nucleotides read TGTGCCAGCAGCCAAGATGGCGCGGGGAGATGGACTGACGCTTTCTTT.

Details on this clonotype: Since a much larger clone is just one base distant, this may be a read error. The chain couples TRBV24-1 to TRBJ1-1; D ambiguous. This CDR3 has 13 amino acids. Per germline, CDR1 KGHDR and CDR2 SFDVKD. CDR3 loop: CVTRSTTTTEAFF. CDR3 bases: TGTGTCACCAGGTCCACCACGACCACTGAAGCTTTCTTT.

In the case of this clonotype: Being one base from a much bigger clone, this may be a read error. The gene calls are TRBV20-1 and TRBJ2-5; 11 nucleotides match TRBD2. The germline CDR1 and CDR2 sequences are DFQATT and SNEGSKA (reference sequence). There are 14 residues in the CDR3. DNA of the CDR3: TGCAGTGCTAGTCTAGCGGGAGGCGGGGAGATCCAGTACTTC. Translating it yields CSASLAGGGEIQYF.

A word on this clonotype: This may be a read error, as it is one base from a much larger clone. V is TRBV12-3 or TRBV12-4 and J is TRBJ2-1; D is perhaps TRBD1 (6 bases). Trimming took 8 bases from V and 3 from J, leaving 17 bases between them. This CDR3 has 15 residues. Here the CDR3 DNA reads TGTGCCAGCGGACGAGTCAGGGGCAACTACAATGAGCAGTTCTTC. Translated: CASGRVRGNYNEQFF.

This chain links TRBV12-3 or TRBV12-4 with TRBJ1-2; D ambiguous. CDR3 length: 13 amino acids. Trimming took off 7 bases at V and 3 bases at J, with 12 bases between the two ends. The CDR3 DNA sequence: TGTGCCAGCACTTTTCGGGTCTACTATGGCTACACCTTC. It codes for CASTFRVYYGYTF.

Points on this clonotype: The germline gene is not matched at one end of the junction; a read error may be the cause. DNA for the CDR3: TGTGCCAGCAATTGGGACTTCAGGGGAGAGACCCTGTACTTC. The encoded protein is CASNWDFRGETLYF. The J gene is TRBJ2-5, the V gene TRBV5-6; either TRBD1 or TRBD2 may supply D (6 bases each). CDR1 and CDR2 from the germline V gene are SGHDT and YYEEEE. This CDR3 spans 14 amino acids.

Notes on this clonotype: An end of the junction does not agree with germline; a read error may underlie this. The chain employs TRBV6-1 and TRBJ2-7; perhaps TRBD1 as D (6 bases). The CDR3 spans 14 residues. Germline-derived CDR1 and CDR2 are MNHNS and SASEGT. The CDR3 nucleotides are TGCGCCAGTAGTGAAGCACAGGGAACAATGGAGCAGTACTTC. Its protein product is CASSEAQGTMEQYF.

This clonotype was counted once. The junction and the germline gene differ at one end; a read error may be behind it. V and J are TRBV6-1 and TRBJ2-7; D possibly corresponds to TRBD1 (6 bases). The V gene's germline CDR1 is MNHNS and CDR2 SASEGT. The CDR3 length is 14 residues. CDR3 coding DNA: TGTGACAGCAGCCGGACAGTCGCGACCTACGAGCTGTACTTC. Encoded protein: CDSSRTVATYELYF.

Regarding this clonotype: One end of the junction is discordant with germline, which a read error may explain. The chain employs TRBV20-1 and TRBJ1-2; D unclear. Germline V lookup: CDR1 DFQATT, CDR2 SNEGSKA (reference sequence). CDR3 length equals 10 residues. The CDR3 protein is CNANGDGYTF. The CDR3 nucleotides read TGCAATGCTAATGGAGATGGCTACACCTTC.

Ten or more counts support this clonotype. This may be a read error: a much more frequent sequence differs by one nucleotide. V usage is TRBV11-3 and J usage is TRBJ2-5, with D maybe TRBD1 (6 bases). The CDR3 length is 17 residues. The germline gives CDR1 SGHNT, CDR2 YENEEA. CDR3 DNA: TGTGCCAGCAGCTTAGCAACAGGGCTTACCAACCAAGAGACCCCGTACTTC. As protein: CASSLATGLTNQETPYF.

Concerning this clonotype: One junction end does not reproduce the germline sequence, and a read error may be involved. This sequence joins TRBV10-1 and TRBJ2-3, with D hard to call. The CDR3 covers 16 residues. Germline CDR1 is WNHNN and CDR2 is SYGVQD (reference sequence). The CDR3 spells CVSSEGNGPSTDTQYF. The CDR3 DNA sequence: TGCGTCAGCAGTGAAGGGAACGGACCATCAACAGATACGCAGTATTTT.

This rearrangement joins TRBV6-5 to TRBJ2-5; weak D call: TRBD1 (6 bases). Germline V gene data show CDR1 as MNHEY and CDR2 as SVGAGI. Trimming stripped 5 bases from V and 5 bases from J, with 18 bases between. The CDR3 runs 15 residues. The CDR3 region is CASSPRHGGVETQYF. The CDR3, as DNA: TGTGCCAGCAGTCCCCGCCATGGGGGCGTGGAGACCCAGTACTTC.

This CDR3 is CVTQGKGGYRTDTQYF. The CDR3 DNA reads TGTGTCACACAGGGTAAAGGGGGTTACCGCACAGATACGCAGTATTTT. This chain connects TRBV24-1 to TRBJ2-3; D is possibly TRBD1 (6 bases). Per germline, CDR1 KGHDR and CDR2 SFDVKD. The CDR3 covers 16 residues.

In regard to this clonotype: One end of the junction varies from germline; a read error may be responsible. This chain uses TRBV12-3 or TRBV12-4 with TRBJ1-2; D is uncertain. CDR3 size: 15 residues. CDR3 residues: CVSSLNFPGHYGYTF. CDR3 bases: TGTGTCAGCAGTTTAAATTTCCCGGGCCACTATGGCTACACCTTC.

A note on this clonotype: The junction does not match germline at one end; this may be a read error. The rearrangement joins TRBV14 to TRBJ2-1; D gene uncertain. CDR1 and CDR2 (germline): SGHDN, FVKESK. The CDR3 sequence is 14 residues long. The DNA for the CDR3 is TGTGCCAGCAGCATCAAGGGCCCTCACAATGAGCAATTCTTC. This translates into CASSIKGPHNEQFF.

This clonotype was detected only once. The germline gene is not matched at one end of the junction; a read error may be the cause. The chain employs TRBV29-1 and TRBJ1-1, with D perhaps matching TRBD1 (5 bases). The CDR3 is 14 residues long. The germline gives CDR1 SQVTM, CDR2 ANQGSEA. CDR3: CSVLDGSRDTEAFF. CDR3 nucleotide sequence: TGTAGCGTTCTGGACGGGAGCAGGGACACTGAAGCTTTCTTT.

Turning to this clonotype: Compared with germline, one end of the junction differs, possibly owing to a read error. CDR3 amino acids: CSLEDGVKWCHDTQYF. For the CDR3, the DNA is TGCAGCCTTGAAGATGGAGTTAAGTGGTGTCACGATACGCAGTATTTT. The V and J genes are TRBV29-1 and TRBJ2-3; D remains ambiguous. Germline V gene sequence: CDR1 SQVTM, CDR2 ANQGSEA. CDR3 length: 16 residues.

Details on this clonotype: One junction end does not reproduce the germline sequence, and a read error may be involved. The chain combines TRBV29-1 with TRBJ1-2; D unresolved. Germline V gene data show CDR1 as SQVTM and CDR2 as ANQGSEA. The CDR3 runs to 13 residues. This CDR3 reads CIVHQTGAYGYTF. CDR3 sequence (DNA): TGCATCGTTCACCAAACGGGAGCCTATGGCTACACCTTC.